The 8 T cell receptor beta chains given below trace back to one sample, sequenced in a study of cytomegalovirus exposure and HLA in healthy donors. The assay was immunoSEQ multiplex PCR, and TCRdb's table has in-frame clones only and misses some. Found here are 50,000 or so clones, about 93% of them singletons; the top ten hold approximately 8.1%. Sequencing used PBMCs. The receptors were sampled from a woman younger than 30 in good health and CMV-seropositive.

The chain has TRBV15 and TRBJ1-1; maybe TRBD1 (5 bases). Germline V gene lookup returns CDR1 LNHNV and CDR2 YYDKDF (reference sequence). Trimming removed 0 bases from V and 4 bases from J, with 12 bases in between. This CDR3 is built from 15 residues. The CDR3 nucleotides read TGTGCCACCAGCAGAGACCGGGCGGGGGGCACTGAAGCTTTCTTT. The encoded protein is CATSRDRAGGTEAFF.

V and J are TRBV2 and TRBJ1-3; 8 bases map to TRBD1. The CDR3 is 15 amino acids. V was pared by 6 bases and J by 2 bases, with 6 bases of the junction left unmatched. From germline, CDR1 is SNHLY and CDR2 FYNNEI. In DNA form, the CDR3 reads TGTGCCAGCAGAGCGGACAGGGCCCCTGGAAACACCATATATTTT. It specifies CASRADRAPGNTIYF.

The V and J genes are TRBV29-1 and TRBJ2-1, with D unclear. CDR3 length: 15 amino acids. V was cut by 0 bases and J by 2 bases, with 11 bases left in between. CDR1 and CDR2 from the germline V gene are SQVTM and ANQGSEA. CDR3 amino acids: CSVEEEDFPYNEQFF. CDR3 DNA: TGCAGCGTTGAAGAAGAGGATTTTCCCTACAATGAGCAGTTCTTC.

J is TRBJ1-3 and V is TRBV28; TRBD1 is a possible D gene (6 bases). The V end lost 4 bases, the J end lost 4 bases, and 17 bases lay between the germline ends. The germline V gene has CDR1 MDHEN and CDR2 SYDVKM. The CDR3 totals 16 residues. CDR3 sequence: CASSSPRGARGNTIYF. The CDR3 DNA sequence: TGTGCCAGCAGTTCCCCCAGGGGTGCGAGGGGAAACACCATATATTTT.

The chain links TRBV4-2 to TRBJ2-2; 9 bases map to TRBD2. The length of the CDR3 is 18 residues. Trimming cost V 1 base and J 3 bases; bases outside gene matches: 9. Germline V gives CDR1 LGHNA, CDR2 YNFKEQ. CDR3 DNA sequence: TGTGCCAGCAGCCAAGCCGGCGCGGGAGGGCCGGACACCGGGGAGCTGTTTTTT. Translating gives CASSQAGAGGPDTGELFF.

This clone was recorded once. J is TRBJ2-7 and V is TRBV11-3; 9 bases align to TRBD2. This CDR3 region has 15 residues. Germline V gene sequence: CDR1 SGHNT, CDR2 YENEEA. V dropped 1 base and J dropped 4; count of bases not matched to a gene: 5. The DNA for the CDR3 is TGTGCCAGCAGCTTAGTTGCGGGAGGGCCTTACGAGCAGTACTTC. Translating gives CASSLVAGGPYEQYF.

The sample holds one count of this clone. V usage is TRBV7-2 and J usage is TRBJ2-1; D ambiguous. The V gene's germline CDR1 is SGHTA and CDR2 FQGNSA. The CDR3 spans 15 residues. Between the trimmed V and J ends, which lost 1 base and 6 bases, there was a span of 13 bases. DNA for the CDR3: TGTGCCAGCAGCTTAGTCGTGACTCCTGGCAATGAGCAGTTCTTC. Translation gives CASSLVVTPGNEQFF.

This chain links TRBV5-1 with TRBJ1-2; D ambiguous. The length of the CDR3 is 14 residues. Germline V gene data show CDR1 as SGHRS and CDR2 as YFSETQ. V lost 4 bases to trimming and J lost 1 base, with 11 bases between them. CDR3 sequence reads: CASSQETNNYGYTF. The CDR3 region has the DNA TGCGCCAGCAGCCAGGAGACTAATAACTATGGCTACACCTTC. Drawing the rest from reference TRBV5-1 and TRBJ1-2, the complete variable domain is KAGVTQTPRYLIKTRGQQVTLSCSPISGHRSVSWYQQTPGQGLQFLFEYFSETQRNKGNFPGRFSGRQFSNSRSEMNVSTLELGDSALYLCASSQETNNYGYTFGSGTRLTVV.